This record concerns one T cell receptor (beta chain) sequence. The record originates from a study of control samples from healthy donors and cancer patients. With 4 bases removed from V and 4 bases from J, the gap between germline ends came to 17 bases. This CDR3 region has 15 residues. The germline V gene encodes CDR1 SGHDT and CDR2 YYEEEE. The table came from immunoSEQ multiplex PCR; TCRdb's copy has only in-frame clones and leaves some out. Of roughly 170,000 clones in the sample, approximately 92% were seen once. The specimen was blood. The V and J genes are TRBV5-6 and TRBJ2-5; D is perhaps TRBD1 or TRBD2 (5 bases each). This clonotype was sampled from a man aged 18 to 30 in good health. CDR3 residues: CASSRGGRGLETQYF. CDR3 nucleotide sequence: TGTGCCAGCAGCCGCGGAGGAAGGGGTTTAGAGACCCAGTACTTC.